This T cell receptor (beta chain) was profiled in a study of quantifying T cell responses using KT2 cells. Looking at the study overall: cDNA was made from DNase-treated RNA using alpha and beta constant primers.

This clonotype was observed a few times. The antigen is undetermined. The cDNA 3' end received a ligated oligonucleotide with a UMI. An equimolar mix of RC1.1 and RC1.2 primed the beta chain across TRBC1 and TRBC2. Separate processing of TCR alpha and beta chains began at the second PCR. TCRdb passed the UMI-ligation and nested PCR reads through MiXCR, listing each CDR3 protein once. The sample consists of approximately 43,000 distinct CDR3 sequences, 17% of them appearing once. This CDR3 spans 16 amino acids. Germline CDR1 and CDR2: SGHTA and FQGNSA. The V and J ends lost 4 bases and 1 base, in that order; junction bases with no gene match: 6. Whole-study findings and limits: Very high KT2 spike-in numbers caused saturation in KT2 sequence detection.

Known numbers of the T cell clone KT2 were added to PBMC. This receptor was obtained from a human donor. The chain combines TRBV7-2 with TRBJ2-2, with TRBD1 matching 7 bases. Sequencing was done on a sample of PBMCs spiked with cells of the T cell clone KT2. The DNA for the CDR3 is TGTGCCAGCAGCTCCGCCAGGACAGGGAACACCGGGGAGCTGTTTTTT. Translation: CASSSARTGNTGELFF.